This T cell receptor beta chain was sequenced during a study of T cell responses to AZD1222 COVID-19 vaccine. Germline V gives CDR1 ENHRY, CDR2 SYGVKD. Trimming removed 0 bases at V and 4 bases at J, with 9 bases between. This CDR3 has 14 amino acids. Sequenced by immunoSEQ multiplex PCR; TCRdb stores in-frame clones only, minus some. Altogether approximately 120,000 clones are present, more than 80% being singletons, with the ten largest covering approximately 4.2%. The V call is TRBV10-3, the J call TRBJ1-2; the D is unclear. Sample: peripheral blood, taken on day 0 of AZD1222 vaccination. The sequence was collected from an adult in good health. CDR3 in amino acids: CAISESLKIYGYTF. CDR3 bases: TGTGCCATCAGTGAGTCCCTTAAAATCTATGGCTACACCTTC.